This T cell receptor beta chain was sequenced in a study of cytomegalovirus exposure and HLA in healthy donors. Overall study: One earlier analysis, a look at some 180 million T cells, found 117 million unique TCR beta sequences. Early release data held some 80 million unique TCRs from HLA-typed donors.

This clone was found a few times. Its antigen remains unknown. Study-level results: Productive rates of about 90% or about 30% were seen for most TCR beta V segments in an earlier analysis.

The primer mix had 60 Vbeta and 13 Jbeta primers. Profiling relied on immunoSEQ multiplex PCR, and the TCRdb table lists in-frame clones only, not all of them. The sample comprises some 140,000 clones, over 60% of which are singletons, and 3% to 3.5% rests with the top ten. The sequence came from a man between 35 and 55 years old in good health and CMV-seronegative. Source material: PBMCs.

CDR3 nucleotides: TGCGCCAGCGCACCCACAGGGGGGGATAATTCACCCCTCCACTTT. Encoded protein: CASAPTGGDNSPLHF. The chain combines TRBV5-1 with TRBJ1-6, with 8 positions matching TRBD1. CDR3 length equals 15 residues. J was trimmed by 5 bases and V by 7 bases; bases with no gene match: 8. From germline, CDR1 is SGHRS and CDR2 YFSETQ.